This T cell receptor (beta chain) was obtained from a study of siplizumab effects on memory and regulatory T cells (dated by TCRdb to 2018 to 2020). With regard to the full study: The study looked at the effect of siplizumab, an anti-CD2 antibody, on alloreactive T-cell subsets in allogeneic mixed lymphocyte reactions made from human PBMCs. Paper-wide results and their limitations: Among mappable alloreactive CD4+ clones, an average Treg-derived fraction of roughly 71% was observed with siplizumab, compared with approximately 26% in control reactions. Whether proliferating Tregs from siplizumab cultures actually had suppressive function was not functionally confirmed. The cumulative frequency of alloreactive sequences that could be traced back to unstimulated CD4+ memory T cells was significantly reduced by siplizumab. About 80-96% of proliferating CD4+ or CD8+ clones could not be given a naive or memory phenotype. Unstimulated naive T cells appeared more diverse than memory T cells, and naive cells seemed to contribute substantially to the alloresponse. Because sequences at frequencies below about 10^-5 were poorly captured, only a minor fraction of alloreactive clones could be mapped back to unstimulated subsets.

In regard to this clone: It has no known antigen specificity. No qualities accompany the bases; no much larger clone lies one base away.

In a few donor pairs, further sequencing was done on unstimulated CD8+ naive, CD4+ memory, CD8+ TEMRA, CD4+ naive and CD8+ effector memory subsets. Sorted unstimulated T cells and proliferating T cells recovered from mixed lymphocyte reactions underwent TCRbeta CDR3 sequencing. Fresh whole blood from ten HLA-typed healthy donors was used as the source from which PBMCs were isolated. From the germline V gene, CDR1 is MNHEY and CDR2 is SVGAGI. Trimming takes 7 bases from V and 0 bases from J, and the germline ends sit 13 bases apart. The CDR3, from cysteine to phenylalanine, totals 14 residues. Only the CDR3 region is kept as DNA, spanning 42 bases read in frame from base 1. The library was made by the immunoSEQ multiplex PCR assay. Roughly 100,000 TCR templates per sample were assayed by the deep sequencing platform. Genomic DNA extracted from sorted T cells was the material used for TCRbeta CDR3 sequencing. Turning to the authors' computational methods: The R programming language was used for clonal analysis of TCRbeta CDR3 data. Alloreactive CD4+ and CD8+ clones were identified by comparing unstimulated samples to CFSE-low samples taken after the reaction. Regulatory or non-regulatory origin of alloreactive CD4+ clones was assigned by matching sequences to the sorted unstimulated Treg and non-Treg repertoires. This immuneACCESS table, as held by TCRdb, lists in-frame sequences with V and J called but not all clones. Of the missing ones, under half trace to an unresolved V gene in checked studies; the others have no known cause. Clone size and the V and J calls come from that table; the DNA yielded D and trimming. Present in this sample are approximately 94,000 clones, roughly 95% of which were seen just once. The ten largest account for roughly 0.033% of the sample.

This clonotype was obtained from a human donor in good health. Rearrangement joined TRBV6-5 to TRBJ2-7, with the D call tentatively TRBD1 or TRBD2, each fitting 6 bases. What was sequenced was naive CD4+ T cells sorted from blood. The meaning of the sample's cell subset or site label: unstimulated naive T cells. CDR3 sequence: CASNSRGLSYEQYF. The sequenced DNA is TGTGCCAGCAATTCTCGGGGGCTCTCCTACGAGCAGTACTTC.